Presented here are 10 T cell receptor beta chains from one specimen sequenced in a study of CD8 T cells in Susac syndrome. Reverse transcription of about 0.45 to 1 ug RNA was performed with random hexamers. TCRdb recomputed calls from the immunoSEQ multiplex PCR reads with MiXCR, one row per CDR3 protein. The sample has approximately 170,000 distinct CDR3 sequences, roughly nine tenths seen once. The sequencing input was CD4+ T cells from PBMCs. The source of these receptors is a human donor in good health.

The chain carries TRBV7-9 and TRBJ1-1, with a possible D match to TRBD1 (5 bases). Germline loops: CDR1 SEHNR, CDR2 FQNEAQ (reference sequence). This CDR3 has 11 amino acids. Trimming stripped 8 bases from V and 6 bases from J, with 10 bases between. The CDR3 sequence is CASSGGAEAFF. The CDR3 bases are TGTGCCAGCTCGGGGGGAGCTGAAGCTTTCTTT.

The chain uses TRBV29-1 and TRBJ2-7; TRBD2 might be the D (6 bases). Trimming shortened V by 6 bases and J by 0 bases, and 9 bases separated the two germline ends. Looked up from germline, CDR1 is SQVTM and CDR2 is ANQGSEA. The CDR3 runs 12 residues. CDR3 nucleotide sequence: TGCAGCGTCTCTAGCGTCTCCTACGAGCAGTACTTC. Translating gives CSVSSVSYEQYF.

V usage is TRBV19 and J usage is TRBJ2-5; D assignment may be TRBD1 or TRBD2 (6 bases each). Germline V gene lookup returns CDR1 LNHDA and CDR2 SQIVND (reference sequence). The CDR3 totals 13 residues. The germline V and J ends were trimmed by 5 bases and 5 bases, with 12 bases remaining between them. The CDR3 sequence: CASSPGAWETQYF. The CDR3 DNA is TGTGCCAGTAGTCCGGGGGCTTGGGAGACCCAGTACTTC.

V usage is TRBV5-1 and J usage is TRBJ2-7; D possibly uses TRBD1 or TRBD2 (5 bases each). This CDR3 is built from 14 residues. Germline loops: CDR1 SGHRS, CDR2 YFSETQ. V gave up 6 bases and J gave up 4 bases, with 17 bases separating them. The CDR3 DNA follows: TGCGCCAGCATCCCCTCGTGGGGGTCGTACGAGCAGTACTTC. This encodes CASIPSWGSYEQYF. Complete variable domain (other parts from reference TRBV5-1 and TRBJ2-7): KAGVTQTPRYLIKTRGQQVTLSCSPISGHRSVSWYQQTPGQGLQFLFEYFSETQRNKGNFPGRFSGRQFSNSRSEMNVSTLELGDSALYLCASIPSWGSYEQYFGPGTRLTVT.

V gene TRBV15 combines with J gene TRBJ2-7; D is unclear. The CDR3 has 15 residues. CDR1 and CDR2 from the germline V gene are LNHNV and YYDKDF (reference sequence). With 4 bases removed from V and 0 bases from J, the gap between germline ends came to 13 bases. The CDR3 DNA follows: TGTGCCACCAGCACAGTGCCTGCCAGCTCCTACGAGCAGTACTTC. Translating gives CATSTVPASSYEQYF.

The gene calls are TRBV6-5 and TRBJ1-1, with a possible D match to TRBD1 (5 bases). The germline CDR1 and CDR2 sequences are MNHEY and SVGAGI. V dropped 4 bases and J dropped 4 bases, with 13 bases sitting between them. CDR3 length equals 14 residues. The CDR3 DNA sequence: TGTGCCAGCAGTTCTCCAGGGATGGGCACTGAAGCTTTCTTT. As protein: CASSSPGMGTEAFF.

The chain joins TRBV7-9 to TRBJ1-2, with 8 bases that match TRBD1. V was clipped by 2 bases and J by 2 bases; unmatched bases: 4. Per germline, CDR1 SEHNR and CDR2 FQNEAQ (reference sequence). The CDR3 covers 15 residues. In DNA, the CDR3 is TGTGCCAGCAGCTTACAACAGGGGGAAAACTATGGCTACACCTTC. Translating gives CASSLQQGENYGYTF.

The rearrangement joins TRBV20-1 to TRBJ2-7, with D perhaps assigned TRBD1 or TRBD2 (5 bases each). V was shortened by 1 base and J by 3 bases, with 13 bases between the two germline ends. The CDR3 runs to 14 residues. Germline V CDR1 and CDR2: DFQATT, SNEGSKA (reference sequence). CDR3 DNA: TGCAGTGCTAGAGGGGACCAGCAAAACTACGAGCAGTACTTC. It specifies CSARGDQQNYEQYF.

This clonotype has only one observation. The chain recombines TRBV7-2 with TRBJ2-2, with 7 bases identical to TRBD1. With 2 bases clipped from V and 6 bases from J, the junction kept 12 bases outside the gene matches. The CDR3 has 17 residues. Germline assignment: CDR1 SGHTA and CDR2 FQGNSA. The CDR3 DNA sequence: TGTGCCAGCAGCTTAAGGGGGCTCGCAGGGGGAGCCGGGGAGCTGTTTTTT. Its protein product is CASSLRGLAGGAGELFF.

The chain has TRBV5-1 and TRBJ2-7; possible D gene TRBD1, 6 bases. Germline V gives CDR1 SGHRS, CDR2 YFSETQ. The CDR3 spans 14 residues. V lost 4 bases to trimming and J lost 4 bases, with 15 bases between them. The DNA of the CDR3 is TGCGCCAGCAGCCCGGATAACAGGGAGTACGAGCAGTACTTC. Translating it yields CASSPDNREYEQYF.